The 30 T cell receptor beta chains below all came from one sample that was sequenced in a study of response to subunit inactivated influenza vaccine. TCRdb called the RT-PCR reads again in MiXCR, with one record for every CDR3 protein. The table lists 700,000 to 800,000 distinct CDR3 sequences, about 18% of them singletons. The sequencing used PBMCs from blood, collected roughly 5 days after vaccination. The receptor source for this set is a man aged 50-60 years who received an inactivated influenza vaccine.

This clonotype has at least ten counts. The chain carries TRBV20-1 and TRBJ2-1; a possible D gene is TRBD1 (6 bases). V gave up 2 bases and J gave up 4 bases, with 12 bases separating them. Germline values: CDR1 DFQATT, CDR2 SNEGSKA (reference sequence). CDR3 size: 14 residues. The CDR3 protein is CSARPRDKYNEQFF. CDR3 in DNA: TGCAGTGCTAGACCTCGGGACAAGTACAATGAGCAGTTCTTC.

This clonotype came up many times. The chain has TRBV12-3 or TRBV12-4 and TRBJ2-1; 7 bases agree with TRBD1. V shed 1 base and J 10 bases; nucleotides not matched to a gene: 13. The CDR3 contains 16 residues. The CDR3 nucleotides are TGTGCCAGCAGTTTAGGGTACAGGGGCTCTAAAGGGGAGCAGTTCTTC. Amino acid sequence: CASSLGYRGSKGEQFF.

The chain uses TRBV11-2 and TRBJ2-4; unclear D gene. The CDR3 contains 13 residues. Trimming removed 1 base from V and 0 bases from J, with 1 base in between. Germline V gene data show CDR1 as SGHAT and CDR2 as FQNNGV. CDR3: CASSLVAKNIQYF. The CDR3 DNA reads TGTGCCAGCAGCTTAGTAGCCAAAAACATTCAGTACTTC.

This chain connects TRBV4-1 to TRBJ2-3; 8 nucleotides match TRBD2. This CDR3 comprises 18 residues. Germline CDR1 reads MGHRA; CDR2 reads YSYEKL. With 0 bases clipped from V and 2 bases from J, the junction kept 10 bases outside the gene matches. The CDR3 coding sequence is TGCGCCAGCAGCCAAGAGCCAGCGGGGGAACGCGTCACAGATACGCAGTATTTT. Protein: CASSQEPAGERVTDTQYF.

The CDR3 region is CASRKLSNTGELFF. CDR3 nucleotides: TGTGCCAGCAGGAAACTCTCGAACACCGGGGAGCTGTTTTTT. V gene TRBV12-3 or TRBV12-4 combines with J gene TRBJ2-2; D gene unclear. Trimming pared 6 bases from V and 0 bases from J, leaving 8 bases between. CDR3 size: 14 residues.

This clonotype was seen a few times. V gene TRBV29-1 combines with J gene TRBJ2-4; D is perhaps TRBD1 (6 bases). Germline CDR1 SQVTM, CDR2 ANQGSEA. Trimming removed 4 bases from V and 1 base from J, with 11 bases in between. The length of the CDR3 is 14 residues. The CDR3 bases are TGCAGCGTTGTTGTGGGGGCGGCCAAAAACATTCAGTACTTC. It encodes CSVVVGAAKNIQYF.

The chain couples TRBV20-1 to TRBJ2-5; D gene uncertain. This CDR3 spans 15 amino acids. Trimming removed 3 bases from V and 7 bases from J, with 21 bases in between. Germline values: CDR1 DFQATT, CDR2 SNEGSKA (reference sequence). Here the CDR3 DNA reads TGCAGTGCTAGGCCGGGCCTAAACGGTGCCGGGACCCAGTACTTC. It yields the protein CSARPGLNGAGTQYF.

The chain links TRBV15 to TRBJ2-1; 11 nucleotides align to TRBD2. V was pared by 3 bases and J by 4 bases, with 8 bases of the junction left unmatched. Germline values: CDR1 LNHNV, CDR2 YYDKDF (reference sequence). The CDR3 is made up of 17 amino acids. The CDR3 DNA follows: TGTGCCACCAGCAGGACGGTAGCGGGAGGGGGATACAATGAGCAGTTCTTC. It translates to CATSRTVAGGGYNEQFF.

This clonotype was detected a few times. This chain links TRBV7-9 with TRBJ2-5; D not certain. Germline CDR1 and CDR2: SEHNR and FQNEAQ (reference sequence). The CDR3 covers 12 residues. Deletions cut 1 base from V and 5 bases from J, with 5 bases between. CDR3 sequence: CASSLVLETQYF. For the CDR3, the DNA is TGTGCCAGCAGCTTAGTTCTGGAGACCCAGTACTTC.

The rearrangement uses TRBV12-3 or TRBV12-4 and TRBJ2-2, with 7 bases fitting TRBD2. The V segment lost 8 bases and the J segment 5 bases; nucleotides outside the gene matches: 20. The CDR3 covers 18 residues. DNA of the CDR3: TGTGCCAGCCGACCCGGAGGCGGGGGAACCGAACGGACCGGGGAGCTGTTTTTT. Residues: CASRPGGGGTERTGELFF.

This clonotype was counted only a few times. The CDR3 region has the DNA TGCAGTGCTAGACCCTCTTTGCTAGCGGCGACCCAAGAGACCCAGTACTTC. It codes for CSARPSLLAATQETQYF. The chain has TRBV20-1 and TRBJ2-5, with 7 positions matching TRBD2. The V gene end was trimmed by 2 bases and the J gene end by 1 base; junction bases not matched to a gene: 13. This CDR3 is built from 17 residues. Germline V lookup: CDR1 DFQATT, CDR2 SNEGSKA (reference sequence).

The chain links TRBV20-1 to TRBJ2-4, with a possible D match to TRBD1 (5 bases). The germline V and J ends were trimmed by 4 bases and 9 bases, with 19 bases remaining between them. The CDR3 sequence is 14 residues long. Germline values: CDR1 DFQATT, CDR2 SNEGSKA (reference sequence). The chain's CDR3 is CSAIGYQGLVIQYF. CDR3 bases: TGCAGTGCTATCGGATACCAGGGTTTGGTCATTCAGTACTTC.

This clonotype was recorded only once. The chain carries TRBV7-3 and TRBJ2-1; 8 bases are shared with TRBD2. The CDR3 runs 12 residues. The trim removed 5 bases at V and 16 bases at J, leaving 10 bases unmatched. Germline CDR1 reads SGHTA; CDR2 reads FQGTGA. CDR3 sequence reads: CASSPGTSECFF. The CDR3 DNA reads as TGTGCCAGCAGCCCCGGGACTAGTGAATGTTTCTTC.

This clonotype was observed a handful of times. The chain links TRBV29-1 to TRBJ2-7; the D gene is possibly TRBD2 (6 bases). Germline CDR1 SQVTM, CDR2 ANQGSEA. V was trimmed by 3 bases and J by 2 bases, leaving 20 bases between them. This CDR3 is 16 amino acids long. DNA for the CDR3: TGCAGCGTTGAGGACCAAAACAGGTCGGGAGCCTACGAGCAGTACTTC. Amino acids: CSVEDQNRSGAYEQYF.

This rearrangement joins TRBV20-1 to TRBJ2-1, with TRBD2 as a possible D gene (6 bases). The CDR3 runs to 15 residues. Trimming took 0 bases from V and 3 from J, leaving 12 bases between them. Germline assignment: CDR1 DFQATT and CDR2 SNEGSKA (reference sequence). In DNA, the CDR3 is TGCAGTGCTAGAGATTCGGGGGTGAACTACAATGAGCAGTTCTTC. Amino acids: CSARDSGVNYNEQFF.

The CDR3 DNA reads TGTGCCAGCAGCTTCTGGACAGGGAACTACAATGAGCAGTTCTTC. Translating gives CASSFWTGNYNEQFF. The chain is built from TRBV7-9 and TRBJ2-1, with 8 bases that match TRBD1. The CDR3 runs to 15 residues. Per the germline V gene, CDR1 is SEHNR and CDR2 is FQNEAQ (reference sequence). Trimming cost V 3 bases and J 3 bases; bases outside gene matches: 4. Using reference TRBV7-9 and TRBJ2-1 for the parts outside the CDR3, the full variable domain is DTGVSQNPRHKITKRGQNVTFRCDPISEHNRLYWYRQTLGQGPEFLTYFQNEAQLEKSRLLSDRFSAERPKGSFSTLEIQRTEQGDSAMYLCASSFWTGNYNEQFFGPGTRLTVL.

In this sample, this clonotype turned up many times. The rearrangement joins TRBV6-2 or TRBV6-3 to TRBJ2-2; D is unresolved. CDR3 size: 12 residues. Germline CDR1 reads MNHEY; CDR2 reads SVGEGT. Trimming removed 5 bases from V and 7 bases from J, with 8 bases in between. CDR3 coding DNA: TGTGCCAGCAGTCCCTTAGGCGGGGAGCTGTTTTTT. Its protein is CASSPLGGELFF.

The chain joins TRBV4-3 to TRBJ2-1; 8 bases agree with TRBD2. The CDR3 has 16 amino acids. Trimming at V came to 7 bases and at J to 8 bases, leaving 16 bases not matched to a gene. Germline CDR1 LGHNA, CDR2 YSLEER. Written as DNA, the CDR3 is TGCGCCAGCATCCTCCGGAGACTAGCGCTTTCCGATGAGCAGTTCTTC. It encodes CASILRRLALSDEQFF.

The rearrangement uses TRBV7-8 and TRBJ2-7; 15 bases match TRBD2. Germline V gene lookup returns CDR1 SGHVS and CDR2 FQNEAQ. Losses at the gene ends were 6 bases for V and 6 bases for J; bases not matched to a gene: 6. The CDR3 is 15 amino acids. The CDR3 spells CASRPRTSGRAEQYF. In DNA, the CDR3 is TGTGCCAGCAGACCCCGGACTAGCGGGAGGGCCGAGCAGTACTTC.

This chain connects TRBV12-3 or TRBV12-4 to TRBJ1-3; possibly TRBD1 for D (5 bases). V dropped 6 bases and J dropped 4 bases, with 16 bases sitting between them. This CDR3 region has 15 residues. The DNA of the CDR3 is TGTGCCAGCAGAACAGACTGGGGGTTCGGAAACACCATATATTTT. This gives the protein CASRTDWGFGNTIYF.

The J gene is TRBJ2-3, the V gene TRBV10-1; TRBD2 agrees at 8 bases. CDR1 WNHNN and CDR2 SYGVQD come from the germline V gene (reference sequence). V trimming: 2 bases; J trimming: 3 bases; junction bases outside the gene matches: 4. There are 15 residues in the CDR3. The CDR3 nucleotides are TGCGCCAGCAGTGAGGCCGGGGGGGCAACAGATACGCAGTATTTT. This sequence encodes CASSEAGGATDTQYF.

This sequence joins TRBV5-1 and TRBJ2-7; 8 bases line up with TRBD1. In germline, CDR1 is SGHRS, CDR2 YFSETQ. CDR3 length equals 14 residues. V lost 6 bases to trimming and J lost 0 bases; unmatched junction nucleotides: 5. CDR3 DNA sequence: TGCGCCAGCACCTGGACAGGGAGCTCCTACGAGCAGTACTTC. Residues: CASTWTGSSYEQYF.

This clonotype appeared a few times. The chain employs TRBV12-3 or TRBV12-4 and TRBJ2-3; TRBD2 aligns across 7 bases. V gave up 5 bases and J gave up 5 bases; unmatched junction bases: 16. The CDR3 spans 17 residues. Here the CDR3 reads CASSPGLGEGWGDTQYF. The CDR3 nucleotides read TGTGCCAGCAGTCCCGGGTTGGGGGAGGGGTGGGGAGATACGCAGTATTTT.

This clonotype was detected only a few times. This rearrangement joins TRBV5-1 to TRBJ2-7; a weak D match, TRBD1 (6 bases). The CDR3 consists of 14 residues. Germline V CDR1 and CDR2: SGHRS, YFSETQ. Trimming left V 4 bases short and J 0 bases short, with 11 bases between. CDR3 nucleotides: TGCGCCAGCAGCGAGGTGGACAGCTCCTACGAGCAGTACTTC. Translation gives CASSEVDSSYEQYF.

This clonotype was counted a single time. The rearrangement uses TRBV5-1 and TRBJ2-7, with 8 bases lining up with TRBD1. The CDR3 spans 16 residues. V dropped 0 bases and J dropped 1; count of bases not matched to a gene: 6. The germline gives CDR1 SGHRS, CDR2 YFSETQ. The CDR3 region is CASSLGGQAASYEQYF. The DNA of the CDR3 is TGCGCCAGCAGCTTGGGGGGACAGGCCGCATCCTACGAGCAGTACTTC.

This clonotype was recorded many times. The chain combines TRBV5-1 with TRBJ2-7; 7 bases are a match to TRBD1. After removal of 4 bases from V and 2 bases from J, the junction contained 6 bases not matched to a gene. CDR1 and CDR2 from the germline V gene are SGHRS and YFSETQ. This CDR3 contains 14 residues. The CDR3 region has the DNA TGCGCCAGCAGCCCGGGGACAGAGACCTACGAGCAGTACTTC. It encodes CASSPGTETYEQYF.

The chain employs TRBV28 and TRBJ2-2; TRBD1 aligns across 9 bases. This CDR3 spans 17 amino acids. The germline V gene encodes CDR1 MDHEN and CDR2 SYDVKM. V lost 9 bases, J lost 3 bases, and 14 bases stayed unmatched. The CDR3 sequence: CASKGHRDRDYTGELFF. The CDR3, as DNA: TGTGCCAGTAAGGGGCACCGGGACAGGGACTACACCGGGGAGCTGTTTTTT.

This clonotype came up a few times. The rearrangement uses TRBV4-2 and TRBJ2-7, with D hard to call. This CDR3 region has 16 residues. The V and J ends lost 1 base and 5 bases respectively, with 18 bases between them. The germline CDR1 and CDR2 sequences are LGHNA and YNFKEQ. The CDR3 DNA reads TGTGCCAGCAGCCAAGGAGTAGGGCTGGTGGTAGACGAGCAGTACTTC. Translating gives CASSQGVGLVVDEQYF.

This clonotype was found a few times. The gene calls are TRBV12-3 or TRBV12-4 and TRBJ1-2, with unresolved D. CDR3 length: 14 amino acids. Trimming removed 6 bases at V and 2 bases at J, with 13 bases between. Here the CDR3 DNA reads TGTGCCAGCAGCCCCACCCCGGGCAACTATGGCTACACCTTC. This translates into CASSPTPGNYGYTF.

The chain carries TRBV7-2 and TRBJ1-1; 8 bases match TRBD1. Trimming took 4 bases from V and 4 from J; bases not matched to a gene: 5. The CDR3 is 14 residues long. Germline values: CDR1 SGHTA, CDR2 FQGNSA. CDR3: CASSSRGLVTEAFF. Here the CDR3 DNA reads TGTGCCAGCAGCTCCAGGGGGCTGGTCACTGAAGCTTTCTTT.